This record concerns one TCR beta chain sequence. Here immunoSEQ multiplex PCR was the method, and the copy in TCRdb shows in-frame clones only, minus some. Seen here are about 1.1 million clones, 70% to 85% observed once, and the top ten hold about 0.94%. The record originates from a study of shared clonotypes between healthy human individuals. Germline V gene data show CDR1 as MDHEN and CDR2 as SYDVKM. After removal of 3 bases from V and 3 bases from J, the junction contained 2 bases not matched to a gene. The CDR3 contains 13 residues. The sequence was collected from a man aged 18 to 30 in good health. Some clones in this sample may be carry-over from other donors' samples. V is TRBV28 and J is TRBJ2-7; 7 nucleotides align to TRBD1. The source material was memory CD4+ T cells from PBMCs. Subset meaning: CD45RA-negative fraction. CDR3 loop: CASSFGTDYEQYF. DNA of the CDR3: TGTGCCAGCAGTTTTGGGACAGACTACGAGCAGTACTTC.